The sequence of this T cell receptor beta chain was determined in a study of Ad26.COV2.S vaccination and SARS-CoV-2 variants. Study-wide points: Substantial breadth was reported for post-vaccination spike-specific CD8+ and CD4+ T cells.

As to treatment: roughly 18 received Ad26.COV2.S at low or high dose, single or two shots; 5 received placebo; per-sample allocation not given. After the first vaccine or placebo injection, samples were drawn on day 63. Libraries were prepared by immunoSEQ multiplex PCR; TCRdb keeps only in-frame clonotypes and omits some of them. The table shows 300,000 to 450,000 clones, with roughly 84% occurring only once. In the case of this clone: Its antigen is as yet unknown.

The junction had 5 bases not matched to a gene; V was cut back by 0 bases and J by 0 bases. Germline V gives CDR1 LNHDA, CDR2 SQIVND (reference sequence). The CDR3 runs 18 residues. The input for sequencing was peripheral blood, taken in a trial of Ad26.COV2.S vaccine versus placebo. This sequence was found in a person between 18 and 65 years old who received the Ad26.COV2.S COVID-19 vaccine or a placebo. The rearrangement joins TRBV19 to TRBJ2-3; 11 bases match TRBD2. This CDR3 is CASSIETSGEISTDTQYF. The DNA for the CDR3 is TGTGCCAGTAGTATAGAGACTAGCGGGGAAATTAGCACAGATACGCAGTATTTT.